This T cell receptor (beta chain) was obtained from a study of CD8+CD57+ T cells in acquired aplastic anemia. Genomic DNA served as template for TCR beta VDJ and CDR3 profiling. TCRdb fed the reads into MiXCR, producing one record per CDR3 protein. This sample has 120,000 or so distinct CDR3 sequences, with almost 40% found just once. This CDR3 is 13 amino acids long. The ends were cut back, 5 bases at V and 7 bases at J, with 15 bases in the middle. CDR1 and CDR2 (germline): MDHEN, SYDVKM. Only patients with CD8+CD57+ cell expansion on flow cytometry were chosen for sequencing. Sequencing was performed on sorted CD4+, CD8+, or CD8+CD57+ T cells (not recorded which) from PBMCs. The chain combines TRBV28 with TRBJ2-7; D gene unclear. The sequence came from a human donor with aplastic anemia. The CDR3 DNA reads TGTGCCAGCAGTCCCCGGCGGTCGGGTGAGCAGTACTTC. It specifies CASSPRRSGEQYF.